These T cell receptor beta chains were read from a single sample in a study of T cell changes during pregnancy in multiple sclerosis. The assay was immunoSEQ multiplex PCR, and TCRdb's table has in-frame clones only and misses some. The sample includes over 80,000 clones, roughly nine tenths of them seen just once. Source: peripheral blood, taken in the second trimester of pregnancy. These receptors originate from a female donor in good health, enrolled as a control in a pregnancy study. Both conserved end residues are part of each CDR3. Each record gives: J gene, clone size, V gene, CDR3 protein. Rows give clone size only sometimes, using once, few, many, or a class for an expanded clone.

j_call: TRBJ2-3
clone_size: NA
v_call: TRBV11-2
cdr3_aa: CASSLSTSTDTQYF

j_call: TRBJ2-7
clone_size: NA
v_call: TRBV5-1
cdr3_aa: CASSLTSGGPAFDYEQYF

j_call: TRBJ1-6
clone_size: NA
v_call: TRBV5-6
cdr3_aa: CASSPKDRSESPLHF

j_call: TRBJ2-1
clone_size: NA
v_call: TRBV30
cdr3_aa: CAWGLPLQLRQFF

j_call: TRBJ1-2
clone_size: NA
v_call: TRBV19
cdr3_aa: CASTIGQHYGYTF

j_call: TRBJ1-2
clone_size: NA
v_call: TRBV2
cdr3_aa: CASTVFTPLGLYGYTF

j_call: TRBJ1-3
clone_size: NA
v_call: TRBV5-4
cdr3_aa: CASSGEDRAGNTIYF

j_call: TRBJ2-6
clone_size: NA
v_call: TRBV7-2
cdr3_aa: CASSLLGANVLTF

j_call: TRBJ1-2
clone_size: few
v_call: TRBV13
cdr3_aa: CASSLEGLQGKRDYGYTF

j_call: TRBJ2-2
clone_size: NA
v_call: TRBV5-4
cdr3_aa: CASSPGTGGEGPGELFF

j_call: TRBJ2-5
clone_size: NA
v_call: TRBV28
cdr3_aa: CASSLGTGGEETQYF

j_call: TRBJ1-2
clone_size: few
v_call: TRBV18
cdr3_aa: CASSPLGAPGNYGYTF

j_call: TRBJ1-1
clone_size: NA
v_call: TRBV5-1
cdr3_aa: CASSLDPGSNTEAFF

j_call: TRBJ2-2
clone_size: NA
v_call: TRBV27
cdr3_aa: CASSYRDRELFF

j_call: TRBJ2-3
clone_size: NA
v_call: TRBV19
cdr3_aa: CASSLAGVEDTQYF

j_call: TRBJ2-1
clone_size: NA
v_call: TRBV7-2
cdr3_aa: CASSTRTEGHEQFF

j_call: TRBJ2-7
clone_size: NA
v_call: TRBV19
cdr3_aa: CASSAVVQGSSYEQYF

j_call: TRBJ2-1
clone_size: NA
v_call: TRBV9
cdr3_aa: CASSVERGHVGYNEQFF

j_call: TRBJ1-2
clone_size: NA
v_call: TRBV2
cdr3_aa: CASRGTGGSDYGYTF

j_call: TRBJ2-5
clone_size: many
v_call: TRBV7-2
cdr3_aa: CASSPSGGETQYF

j_call: TRBJ1-2
clone_size: NA
v_call: TRBV6-1
cdr3_aa: CASGGVGRNYGYTF

j_call: TRBJ2-7
clone_size: NA
v_call: TRBV6-5
cdr3_aa: CASSYSGGGAAYEQYF

j_call: TRBJ1-2
clone_size: NA
v_call: TRBV7-2
cdr3_aa: CASSSGQTDYGYTF

j_call: TRBJ2-1
clone_size: NA
v_call: TRBV6-6
cdr3_aa: CASRPGTGTFNEQFF

j_call: TRBJ1-2
clone_size: NA
v_call: TRBV21-1
cdr3_aa: CASSKGPDRTGDYGYTF

j_call: TRBJ1-1
clone_size: NA
v_call: TRBV27
cdr3_aa: CASTPTGAVSEAFF

j_call: TRBJ2-7
clone_size: NA
v_call: TRBV9
cdr3_aa: CASSGAMSGRAALEQYF

j_call: TRBJ1-4
clone_size: NA
v_call: TRBV19
cdr3_aa: CASNDARGRSAEKLFF

j_call: TRBJ1-1
clone_size: NA
v_call: TRBV18
cdr3_aa: CASSPRDRGSYTEAFF

j_call: TRBJ1-2
clone_size: NA
v_call: TRBV13
cdr3_aa: CASSLGKGIGSGYTF

j_call: TRBJ2-1
clone_size: NA
v_call: TRBV14
cdr3_aa: CASSPLDRVNEQFF

j_call: TRBJ2-5
clone_size: NA
v_call: TRBV10-2
cdr3_aa: CASSEPGQRQETQYF

j_call: TRBJ1-1
clone_size: NA
v_call: TRBV15
cdr3_aa: CATSSPGRNTEAFF

j_call: TRBJ1-1
clone_size: NA
v_call: TRBV5-5
cdr3_aa: CASSFRTDENTEAFF

j_call: TRBJ1-2
clone_size: NA
v_call: TRBV7-2
cdr3_aa: CASSRPGQGGGYTF

j_call: TRBJ1-2
clone_size: once
v_call: TRBV6-5
cdr3_aa: CASSPTGRGYGYTF